This entry describes one TCR beta chain. Its antigen is undetermined. The CDR3 is 12 residues long. V was shortened by 6 bases and J by 5 bases, with 10 bases between the two germline ends. Germline V CDR1 and CDR2: ENHRY, SYGVKD. The data were taken from a study of Graves' ophthalmopathy and Graves' hyperthyroidism. Patients were excluded if they had other autoimmune diseases or uncontrolled infections, and likewise if pregnancy or lactation applied. The study amplified TCR beta CDR3 regions using RNA transcripts. The workflow started with a first-round RT-PCR run with HTBI primers and then moved on to a second-round multiplex PCR. MiXCR was run by TCRdb on the multiplex PCR reads, yielding one entry per CDR3 protein. The repertoire includes about 640,000 distinct CDR3 sequences, approximately 39% of them detected once, and about 3.3% sits in the top ten. Study-wide points: The model predicted ophthalmopathy progression with roughly 70% sensitivity and around 72% specificity.

Sequenced sample: peripheral blood. The chain employs TRBV10-3 and TRBJ1-2; D is perhaps TRBD1 (6 bases). The sequence was collected from an adult man with Graves' ophthalmopathy. The CDR3 DNA follows: TGTGCCATCAGACAGGGAGGGTATGGCTACACCTTC. Its protein product is CAIRQGGYGYTF.